Listed here are 11 T cell receptor beta chains from one sample, sequenced in a study of blood T cell repertoires in COVID-19. Measured with immunoSEQ multiplex PCR; TCRdb has only the in-frame clones, and not every one. The sample has over 120,000 clones; 80% to 90% are singletons. Sequencing was performed on peripheral blood. The receptor set was obtained from a woman between 50 and 59 years old with active or convalescent COVID-19.

The chain is built from TRBV12-3 or TRBV12-4 and TRBJ2-1; TRBD2 is a possible D gene (6 bases). V shed 3 bases and J shed 7 bases, with 10 bases lying between them. There are 13 residues in the CDR3. The CDR3 loop is CASSFFAGNEQFF. Written as DNA, the CDR3 is TGTGCCAGCAGTTTTTTTGCGGGGAATGAGCAGTTCTTC.

This chain links TRBV6-5 with TRBJ1-1, with 8 bases that match TRBD1. There are 14 residues in the CDR3. J lost 4 bases, V lost 5 bases, and 6 bases had no gene match. Germline V gene data show CDR1 as MNHEY and CDR2 as SVGAGI. CDR3 amino acids: CASSLLTGGTEAFF. The DNA of the CDR3 is TGTGCCAGCAGTCTCCTCACAGGGGGCACTGAAGCTTTCTTT.

V is TRBV6-5 and J is TRBJ2-7; D possibly corresponds to TRBD1 (6 bases). This CDR3 has 14 residues. V lost 6 bases to trimming and J lost 2 bases, with 14 bases between them. From germline, CDR1 is MNHEY and CDR2 SVGAGI. The CDR3 DNA reads as TGTGCCAGCAGCTTCAAGACAGGTACCTACGAGCAGTACTTC. The encoded protein is CASSFKTGTYEQYF.

This CDR3 is CASSLGLAPYEQYF. Written as DNA, the CDR3 is TGTGCCAGCAGCTTAGGACTAGCCCCCTACGAGCAGTACTTC. The gene calls are TRBV7-2 and TRBJ2-7; 7 bases are a match to TRBD2. This CDR3 region has 14 residues. CDR1 is SGHTA and CDR2 is FQGNSA in the germline V gene. With 1 base clipped from V and 2 bases from J, the junction kept 2 bases outside the gene matches.

The genes are TRBV30 and TRBJ1-2; tentative D call: TRBD1 (5 bases). The CDR3 sequence is 12 residues long. CDR1 is GTSNPN and CDR2 is SVGIG in the germline V gene (reference sequence). Trimming left V 2 bases short and J 4 bases short, with 8 bases between. CDR3 in amino acids: CAWSLQGYGYTF. The CDR3 nucleotides read TGTGCCTGGAGTCTGCAGGGCTATGGCTACACCTTC.

The chain combines TRBV30 with TRBJ1-1; 8 bases line up with TRBD1. V dropped 2 bases and J dropped 1; count of bases not matched to a gene: 3. Germline CDR1 and CDR2: GTSNPN and SVGIG (reference sequence). The CDR3 has 14 residues. The CDR3 DNA is TGTGCCTGGAGTTGGGGACAGGCGAACACTGAAGCTTTCTTT. Amino acid sequence: CAWSWGQANTEAFF.

The chain combines TRBV6-5 with TRBJ1-1, with TRBD1 identical over 7 bases. V lost 5 bases and J lost 0; bases outside the gene matches: 6. Germline V gene lookup returns CDR1 MNHEY and CDR2 SVGAGI. This CDR3 spans 15 amino acids. The CDR3, as DNA: TGTGCCAGCAGTCGGGACAGCAGTTTGAACACTGAAGCTTTCTTT. This encodes CASSRDSSLNTEAFF.

The V gene is TRBV7-9, the J gene TRBJ2-1; no clear D. Germline values: CDR1 SEHNR, CDR2 FQNEAQ (reference sequence). This CDR3 has 14 residues. The V gene lost 0 bases and the J gene lost 0 bases, with 3 bases spanning the gap. CDR3 in DNA: TGTGCCAGCAGCTTAGCACTCTCCTACAATGAGCAGTTCTTC. It encodes CASSLALSYNEQFF.

The rearrangement uses TRBV4-1 and TRBJ1-2; D might be TRBD1 (5 bases). This CDR3 has 16 residues. Germline V gene lookup returns CDR1 MGHRA and CDR2 YSYEKL. V gave up 6 bases and J gave up 4 bases, with 21 bases separating them. For the CDR3, the DNA is TGCGCCAGCAGTCTGACCGGGACTCAGGCTTCCTATGGCTACACCTTC. This gives the protein CASSLTGTQASYGYTF.

This sequence joins TRBV10-3 and TRBJ2-5; TRBD1 matches at 7 bases. The CDR3 covers 12 residues. From germline, CDR1 is ENHRY and CDR2 SYGVKD. After removal of 5 bases from V and 3 bases from J, the junction contained 0 bases not matched to a gene. CDR3 sequence (DNA): TGTGCCATCAGTACAGGGGAAGAGACCCAGTACTTC. Its protein is CAISTGEETQYF.

The chain recombines TRBV2 with TRBJ2-7; TRBD1 matches 10 bases. Germline-derived CDR1 and CDR2 are SNHLY and FYNNEI. V gave up 1 base and J gave up 4 bases; unmatched junction bases: 4. CDR3 length: 15 residues. The CDR3 DNA reads TGTGCCAGCAGTGAAGGCAGGACAGGGGGGTACGAGCAGTACTTC. It codes for CASSEGRTGGYEQYF.